A single sample gave rise to the 6 T cell receptor beta chains below, sequenced in a study of CD8 T cells in Susac syndrome. Reverse transcription of roughly 0.45 to 1 ug RNA used random hexamers. TCRdb re-called the immunoSEQ multiplex PCR reads through MiXCR, storing one row per CDR3 protein. Among about 200,000 distinct CDR3 sequences, 90% to 95% were seen once, and the ten largest hold under 0.095%. The sequenced material came from CD4+ T cells from PBMCs. The receptors shown here come from a human donor with multiple sclerosis.

The chain links TRBV12-3 or TRBV12-4 to TRBJ1-3; D uncertain. The CDR3 sequence is 14 residues long. V lost 0 bases, J lost 8 bases, and 11 bases lay in between. The CDR3 nucleotides read TGTGCCAGCAGTTTAGCACTTTACGGGTACACCATATATTTT. Amino acids: CASSLALYGYTIYF.

This clonotype was seen once. V gene TRBV7-9 combines with J gene TRBJ2-3, with 8 bases aligning to TRBD2. The CDR3 contains 10 residues. CDR1 SEHNR and CDR2 FQNEAQ come from the germline V gene (reference sequence). CDR3 DNA sequence: TGTGCTAGCGGGGAGGATACGCAGTATTTT. Residues: CASGEDTQYF.

The rearrangement uses TRBV5-1 and TRBJ2-7; 8 nucleotides match TRBD2. The trim removed 3 bases at V and 2 bases at J, leaving 10 bases unmatched. The V gene's germline CDR1 is SGHRS and CDR2 YFSETQ. The CDR3 covers 16 residues. DNA for the CDR3: TGCGCCAGCAGCTCAGCTACCGGACTAGCAACCTACGAGCAGTACTTC. Its protein product is CASSSATGLATYEQYF.

This clonotype has just one count. The rearrangement uses TRBV27 and TRBJ2-6; D ambiguous. The germline gives CDR1 MNHEY, CDR2 SMNVEV (reference sequence). The CDR3 is 16 residues long. Trimming pared 3 bases from V and 0 bases from J, leaving 9 bases between. CDR3 in amino acids: CASSFLSVSGANVLTF. The CDR3, as DNA: TGTGCCAGCAGTTTTTTGTCCGTCTCTGGGGCCAACGTCCTGACTTTC.

V gene TRBV7-3 combines with J gene TRBJ2-3; TRBD1 matches at 8 bases. Looked up from germline, CDR1 is SGHTA and CDR2 is FQGTGA. CDR3 length: 17 residues. V shed 3 bases, J shed 3 bases, and the junction held 11 bases outside the gene matches. Written as DNA, the CDR3 is TGTGCCAGCAGCTTGGGACAGGCCTTCGGGATGACAGATACGCAGTATTTT. Translated, it gives CASSLGQAFGMTDTQYF.

J is TRBJ2-7 and V is TRBV28, with TRBD2 matching 8 bases. After removal of 4 bases from V and 5 bases from J, the junction contained 7 bases not matched to a gene. The germline V gene has CDR1 MDHEN and CDR2 SYDVKM. The CDR3 is 14 amino acids. CDR3 DNA sequence: TGTGCCAGCAGTTCCCCCGGGGGGGAAGACGAGCAGTACTTC. Translation gives CASSSPGGEDEQYF.